This T cell receptor beta chain was documented in a study of cytomegalovirus exposure and HLA in healthy donors. The validation cohort, a group of roughly 120 subjects, included the donors and was separate from the approximately 650-subject first cohort. The CDR3 covers 14 residues. Trimming removed 6 bases from V and 9 bases from J; junction bases left unmatched: 11. CDR1 is KGHSH and CDR2 is LQKENI in the germline V gene. TCRdb's copy holds only in-frame clones and misses some; the assay was immunoSEQ multiplex PCR. In the table there are some 170,000 clones, 86% of which are singletons. The sample was PBMCs. The TCR originated in a young woman in good health and CMV-seronegative. This chain uses TRBV18 with TRBJ1-5; 7 bases are shared with TRBD1. Written as DNA, the CDR3 is TGTGCCAGCTCCCTCGGGACAGTTTGGATGCCCCAGCATTTT. Amino acids: CASSLGTVWMPQHF. The full variable domain, in which reference TRBV18 and TRBJ1-5 provide the parts outside the CDR3, is NAGVMQNPRHLVRRRGQEARLRCSPMKGHSHVYWYRQLPEEGLKFMVYLQKENIIDESGMPKERFSAEFPKEGPSILRIQQVVRGDSAAYFCASSLGTVWMPQHFGDGTRLSIL.